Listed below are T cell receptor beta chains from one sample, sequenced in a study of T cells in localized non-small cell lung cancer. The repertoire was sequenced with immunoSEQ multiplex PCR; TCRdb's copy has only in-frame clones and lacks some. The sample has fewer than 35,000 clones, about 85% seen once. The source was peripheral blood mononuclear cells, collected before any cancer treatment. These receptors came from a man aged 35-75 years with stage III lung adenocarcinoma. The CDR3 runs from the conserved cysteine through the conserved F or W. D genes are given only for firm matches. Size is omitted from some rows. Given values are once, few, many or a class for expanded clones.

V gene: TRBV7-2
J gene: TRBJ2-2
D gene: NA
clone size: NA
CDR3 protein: CASSLAGGGRNTGELFF
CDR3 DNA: TGTGCCAGCAGCTTAGCGGGCGGGGGCAGGAACACCGGGGAGCTGTTTTTT

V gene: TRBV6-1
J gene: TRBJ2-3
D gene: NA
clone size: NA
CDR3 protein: CASSEEFERDTQYF
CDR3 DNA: TGTGCCAGCAGTGAAGAGTTCGAGCGAGATACGCAGTATTTT

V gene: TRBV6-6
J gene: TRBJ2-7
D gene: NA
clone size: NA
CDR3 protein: CASRRGQSYEQYF
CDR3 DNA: TGTGCCAGCAGGAGGGGTCAATCCTACGAGCAGTACTTC

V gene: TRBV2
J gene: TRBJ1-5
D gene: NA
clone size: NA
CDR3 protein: CASNGGRNQPQHF
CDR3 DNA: TGTGCCAGCAATGGGGGGAGAAATCAGCCCCAGCATTTT

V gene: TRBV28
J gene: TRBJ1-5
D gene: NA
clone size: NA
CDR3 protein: CASSLIEQGPRQPQHF
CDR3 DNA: TGTGCCAGCAGCCTAATCGAGCAGGGGCCGAGGCAGCCCCAGCATTTT

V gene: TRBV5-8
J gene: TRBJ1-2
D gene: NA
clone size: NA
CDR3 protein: CASSFSGAGFYGYTF
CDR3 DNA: TGTGCCAGCAGCTTCTCAGGGGCAGGGTTCTATGGCTACACCTTC

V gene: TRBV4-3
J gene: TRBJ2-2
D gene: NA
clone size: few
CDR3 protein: CASSPVWGTGELFF
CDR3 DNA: TGCGCCAGCAGCCCAGTTTGGGGCACCGGGGAGCTGTTTTTT

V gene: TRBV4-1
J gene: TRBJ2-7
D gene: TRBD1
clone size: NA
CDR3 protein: CASSHGTAVSYEQYF
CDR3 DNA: TGCGCCAGCAGCCACGGGACAGCCGTCTCCTACGAGCAGTACTTC

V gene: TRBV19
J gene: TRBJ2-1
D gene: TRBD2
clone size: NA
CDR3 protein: CASSTPSGGRNEQFF
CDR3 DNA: TGTGCCAGTAGTACCCCTAGCGGGGGGCGGAATGAGCAGTTCTTC

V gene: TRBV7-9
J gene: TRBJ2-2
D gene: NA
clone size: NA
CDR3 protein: CASLSRGTGELFF
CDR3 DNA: TGTGCCAGTTTGAGTCGGGGGACCGGGGAGCTGTTTTTT

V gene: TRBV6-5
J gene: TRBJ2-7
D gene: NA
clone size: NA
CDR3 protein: CASSYAYEQYF
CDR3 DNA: TGTGCCAGCAGTTACGCCTACGAGCAGTACTTC

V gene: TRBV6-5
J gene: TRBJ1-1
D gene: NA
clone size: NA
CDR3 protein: CASSYSTGGGGFEAFF
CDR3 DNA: TGTGCCAGCAGTTACTCGACGGGTGGAGGAGGATTTGAAGCTTTCTTT

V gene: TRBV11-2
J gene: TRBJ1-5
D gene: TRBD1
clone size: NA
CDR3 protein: CASSLGQGNQPQHF
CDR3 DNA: TGTGCCAGCAGCTTGGGACAGGGTAATCAGCCCCAGCATTTT

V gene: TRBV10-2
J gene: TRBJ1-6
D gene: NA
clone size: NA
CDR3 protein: CASRGGWLNSPLHF
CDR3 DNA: TGCGCCAGCAGGGGCGGGTGGCTTAATTCACCCCTCCACTTT

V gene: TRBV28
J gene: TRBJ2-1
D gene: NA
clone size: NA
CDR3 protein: CASSLPQSYNEQFF
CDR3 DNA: TGTGCCAGCAGTTTACCCCAATCCTACAATGAGCAGTTCTTC

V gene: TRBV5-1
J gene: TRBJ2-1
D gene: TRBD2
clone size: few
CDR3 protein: CASSLAAGGLRDEQFF
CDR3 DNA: TGCGCCAGCAGCTTGGCGGCGGGGGGGCTGAGGGATGAGCAGTTCTTC

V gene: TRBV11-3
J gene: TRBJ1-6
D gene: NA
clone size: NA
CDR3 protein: CASSGRDNSPLHF
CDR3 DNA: TGTGCCAGCAGCGGCAGGGATAATTCACCCCTCCACTTT

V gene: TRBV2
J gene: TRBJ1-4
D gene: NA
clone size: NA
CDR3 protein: CASTRLGGFEKLFF
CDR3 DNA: TGTGCCAGCACCAGACTCGGCGGCTTTGAAAAACTGTTTTTT

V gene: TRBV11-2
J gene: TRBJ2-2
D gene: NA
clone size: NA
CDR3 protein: CVSSSWTETNTGELFF
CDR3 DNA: TGTGTCAGCAGCTCCTGGACAGAAACGAACACCGGGGAGCTGTTTTTT

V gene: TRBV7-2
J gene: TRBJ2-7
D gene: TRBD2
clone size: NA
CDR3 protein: CASSSRTSGGYEQYF
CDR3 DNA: TGTGCCAGCAGCTCAAGGACTAGCGGGGGCTACGAGCAGTACTTC

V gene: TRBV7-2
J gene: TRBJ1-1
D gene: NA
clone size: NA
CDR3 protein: CASSSQGSGTEAFF
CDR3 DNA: TGTGCCAGCAGCTCCCAGGGGTCGGGCACTGAAGCTTTCTTT

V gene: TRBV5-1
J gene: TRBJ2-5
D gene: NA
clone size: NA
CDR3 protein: CATTVNSGKETQYF
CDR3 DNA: TGCGCCACGACGGTAAACTCGGGAAAAGAGACCCAGTACTTC

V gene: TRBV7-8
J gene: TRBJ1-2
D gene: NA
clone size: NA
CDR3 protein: CASSYNTRANYGYTF
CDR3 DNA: TGTGCCAGCAGCTACAATACACGGGCTAACTATGGCTACACCTTC

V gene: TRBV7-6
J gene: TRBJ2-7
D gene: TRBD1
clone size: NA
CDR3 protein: CASSRGQLSYEQYF
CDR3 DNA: TGTGCCAGCAGCCGGGGACAGCTTTCCTACGAGCAGTACTTC

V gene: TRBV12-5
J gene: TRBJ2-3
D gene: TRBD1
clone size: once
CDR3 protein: CASGPGQVDLLGTDTQYF
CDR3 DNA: TGTGCTAGTGGTCCGGGACAGGTGGACTTGCTTGGCACAGATACGCAGTATTTT

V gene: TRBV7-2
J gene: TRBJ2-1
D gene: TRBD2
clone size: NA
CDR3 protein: CASSSRGGSQYEQFF
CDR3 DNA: TGTGCCAGCAGCTCCCGGGGGGGTTCTCAGTATGAGCAGTTCTTC

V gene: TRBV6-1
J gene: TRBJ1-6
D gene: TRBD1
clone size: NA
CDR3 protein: CASSELADRGGGSPLHF
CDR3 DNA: TGTGCCAGCAGTGAACTTGCGGACAGGGGGGGTGGTTCACCCCTCCACTTT

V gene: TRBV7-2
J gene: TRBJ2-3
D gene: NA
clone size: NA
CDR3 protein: CASTQRREDTQYF
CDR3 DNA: TGTGCCAGCACTCAGAGGCGGGAAGATACGCAGTATTTT

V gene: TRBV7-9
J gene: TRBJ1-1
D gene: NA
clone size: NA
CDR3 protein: CASSLWGSTEAFF
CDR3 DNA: TGTGCCAGCAGCTTATGGGGGTCCACTGAAGCTTTCTTT

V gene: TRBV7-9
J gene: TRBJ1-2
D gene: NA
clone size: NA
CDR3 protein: CASSLAGTGYGYTF
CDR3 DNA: TGTGCCAGCAGCTTAGCTGGGACTGGGTATGGCTACACCTTC

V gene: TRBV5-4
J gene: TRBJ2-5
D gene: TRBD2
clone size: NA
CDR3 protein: CASSIRLAGAQETQYF
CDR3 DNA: TGTGCCAGCAGCATACGACTAGCGGGGGCACAAGAGACCCAGTACTTC

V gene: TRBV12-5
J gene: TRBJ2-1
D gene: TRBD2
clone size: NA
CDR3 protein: CASGLTSGTRYNEQFF
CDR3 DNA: TGTGCTAGTGGTTTGACTTCCGGGACTAGATACAATGAGCAGTTCTTC

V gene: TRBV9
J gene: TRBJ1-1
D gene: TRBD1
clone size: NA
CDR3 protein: CASSVAIPGQLNTEAFF
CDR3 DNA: TGTGCCAGCAGCGTAGCAATTCCGGGACAGCTGAACACTGAAGCTTTCTTT

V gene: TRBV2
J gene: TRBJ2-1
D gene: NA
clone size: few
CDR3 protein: CASSQFYNEQFF
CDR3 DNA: TGTGCCAGCAGCCAATTTTACAATGAGCAGTTCTTC

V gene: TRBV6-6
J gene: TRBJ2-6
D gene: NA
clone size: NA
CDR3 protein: CASGRASSGANVLTF
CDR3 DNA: TGTGCCAGCGGTAGGGCGTCCTCTGGGGCCAACGTCCTGACTTTC

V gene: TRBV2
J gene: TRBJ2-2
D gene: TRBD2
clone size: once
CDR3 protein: CASRPGLAYAGELFF
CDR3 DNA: TGTGCCTCAAGGCCAGGACTAGCGTACGCCGGGGAGCTGTTTTTT

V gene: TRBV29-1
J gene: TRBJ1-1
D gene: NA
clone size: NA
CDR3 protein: CSVRLGNTEAFF
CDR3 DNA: TGCAGCGTACGTCTCGGGAACACTGAAGCTTTCTTT

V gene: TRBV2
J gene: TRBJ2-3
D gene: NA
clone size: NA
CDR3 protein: CASTWALKFRTTDTQYF
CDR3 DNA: TGTGCCAGCACATGGGCCCTCAAATTCCGTACCACAGATACGCAGTATTTT

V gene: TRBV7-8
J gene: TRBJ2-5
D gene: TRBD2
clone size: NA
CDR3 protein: CASSWTGGTETQYF
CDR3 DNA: TGTGCCAGCAGCTGGACCGGGGGGACAGAGACCCAGTACTTC

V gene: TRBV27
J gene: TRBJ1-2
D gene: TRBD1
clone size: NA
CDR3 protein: CASSRQGTNYGYTF
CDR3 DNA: TGTGCCAGCAGCAGACAGGGAACTAACTATGGCTACACCTTC

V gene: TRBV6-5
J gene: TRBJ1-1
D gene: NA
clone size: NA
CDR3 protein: CASSYSWVATEAFF
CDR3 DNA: TGTGCCAGCAGTTACTCCTGGGTAGCCACTGAAGCTTTCTTT

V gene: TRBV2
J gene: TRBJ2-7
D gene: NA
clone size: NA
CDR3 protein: CASSADSQLGQYF
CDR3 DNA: TGTGCCAGCAGTGCCGACAGCCAACTGGGGCAGTACTTC

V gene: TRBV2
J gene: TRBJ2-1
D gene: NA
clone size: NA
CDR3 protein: CASSDRGRSNEQFF
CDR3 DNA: TGTGCCAGCAGTGACAGGGGCCGCAGCAATGAGCAGTTCTTC

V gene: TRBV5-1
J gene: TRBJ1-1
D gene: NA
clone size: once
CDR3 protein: CASSFHTGTTEAFF
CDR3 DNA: TGCGCCAGCAGTTTTCACACAGGGACCACTGAAGCTTTCTTT

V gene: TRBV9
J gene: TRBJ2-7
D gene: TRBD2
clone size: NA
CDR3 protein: CASSVDYGGGIAPYEQYF
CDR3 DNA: TGTGCCAGCAGCGTAGATTATGGGGGAGGGATAGCTCCCTACGAGCAGTACTTC

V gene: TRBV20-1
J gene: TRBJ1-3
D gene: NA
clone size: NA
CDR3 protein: CSAKWSHTIYF
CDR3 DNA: TGCAGTGCTAAATGGAGCCACACCATATATTTT

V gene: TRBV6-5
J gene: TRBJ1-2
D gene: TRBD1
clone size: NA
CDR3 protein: CASSYGQGNFYSYTF
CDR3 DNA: TGTGCCAGCAGTTACGGACAGGGGAACTTTTACAGCTACACCTTC

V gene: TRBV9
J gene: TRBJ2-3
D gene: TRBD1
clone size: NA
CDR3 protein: CASSSRTGASTDTQYF
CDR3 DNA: TGTGCCAGCAGCTCTAGGACAGGAGCTAGCACAGATACGCAGTATTTT

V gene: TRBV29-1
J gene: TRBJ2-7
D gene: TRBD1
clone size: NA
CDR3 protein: CSAIPMTGGGYEQYF
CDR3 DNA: TGCAGCGCTATACCCATGACAGGGGGCGGGTACGAGCAGTACTTC

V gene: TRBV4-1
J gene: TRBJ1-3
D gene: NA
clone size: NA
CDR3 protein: CASSQAPDSWGNTIYF
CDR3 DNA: TGCGCCAGCAGCCAAGCCCCGGACAGCTGGGGAAACACCATATATTTT

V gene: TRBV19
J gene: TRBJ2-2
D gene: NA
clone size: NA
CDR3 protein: CASTPGINSGELFF
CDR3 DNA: TGTGCCAGTACTCCGGGGATAAATTCCGGGGAGCTGTTTTTT

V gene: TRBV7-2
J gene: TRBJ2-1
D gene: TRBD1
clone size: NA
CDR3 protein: CASSRPGQGYNEQFF
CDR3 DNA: TGTGCCAGCAGCCGACCGGGACAGGGGTACAATGAGCAGTTCTTC

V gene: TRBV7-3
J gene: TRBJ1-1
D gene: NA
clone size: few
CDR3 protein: CASSSGQVNTEAFF
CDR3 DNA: TGTGCCAGCAGCAGCGGACAAGTGAACACTGAAGCTTTCTTT

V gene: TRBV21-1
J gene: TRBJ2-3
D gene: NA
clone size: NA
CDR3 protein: CASTLRGRRDTQYF
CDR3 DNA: TGTGCCAGCACCCTACGGGGCAGACGAGATACGCAGTATTTT

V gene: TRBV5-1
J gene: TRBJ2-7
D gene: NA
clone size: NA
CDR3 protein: CASSLEFREQYF
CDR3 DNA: TGCGCCAGCAGCTTGGAGTTTCGCGAGCAGTACTTC

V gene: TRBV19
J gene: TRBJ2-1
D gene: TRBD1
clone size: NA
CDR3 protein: CASSTGGLYNEQFF
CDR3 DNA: TGTGCCAGTAGTACAGGGGGCCTATACAATGAGCAGTTCTTC

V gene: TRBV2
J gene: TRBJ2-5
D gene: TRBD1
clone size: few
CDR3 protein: CASSESGGQGQETQYF
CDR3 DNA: TGTGCCAGCAGTGAATCTGGGGGACAGGGCCAAGAGACCCAGTACTTC